These 23 T cell receptor beta chains were sequenced from one sample in a study of post-analysis software for immune sequencing data. General study findings and limits: Relative to controls, patients had a few TRBV segments at higher frequency, with TRBV5-6, TRBV5-1 and TRBV20-1 among these.

Prepared TCR beta cDNA libraries contained unique molecular identifiers. TCRdb ran MiXCR on the PCR reads and lists one entry per CDR3 protein. The sample carries fewer than 850,000 distinct CDR3 sequences, 25% to 30% recorded once. For these TCRs, the target antigens are not known. What was sequenced was blood. Receptors originate from a girl between 5 and 17 years old with multiple sclerosis.

The rearrangement links TRBV7-9 to TRBJ2-1; D perhaps matches TRBD2 (5 bases). The V gene lost 1 base and the J gene lost 7 bases, with 14 bases spanning the gap. Germline lookup yields CDR1 SEHNR and CDR2 FQNEAQ (reference sequence). This CDR3 spans 15 amino acids. CDR3 loop: CASSLVEAVGNEQFF. For the CDR3, the DNA is TGTGCCAGCAGCTTAGTGGAGGCAGTGGGGAATGAGCAGTTCTTC.

There are a few counts of this clonotype. V is TRBV6-1 and J is TRBJ2-5; the D is unclear. The J call is uncertain, as TRBJ2-7 better fits the DNA end. This CDR3 has 16 amino acids. Germline V CDR1 and CDR2: MNHNS, SASEGT. Here the CDR3 DNA reads TGTGCCAGCAGTGCCCGTCCCCTGTCTACGACCTACGAGCAGTACTTC. As protein: CASSARPLSTTYEQYF.

The chain uses TRBV20-1 and TRBJ1-5; 9 bases agree with TRBD1. With V trimmed by 6 bases and J by 5 bases, 14 bases remained unmatched. The CDR3 loop spans 16 amino acids. CDR1 is DFQATT, CDR2 SNEGSKA, per germline (reference sequence). As DNA, the CDR3 is TGCAGTGCGGAGCGGGGAACAGGGGGCGATGATCAGCCCCAGCATTTT. The encoded protein is CSAERGTGGDDQPQHF.

The count of this clonotype is one. V and J are TRBV18 and TRBJ1-1; D ambiguous. V gave up 6 bases and J gave up 0 bases, with 11 bases separating them. The germline V gene encodes CDR1 KGHSH and CDR2 LQKENI. This CDR3 is 14 amino acids long. CDR3 bases: TGTGCCAGCTCTCCTTTCAGTGTGAACACTGAAGCTTTCTTT. It codes for CASSPFSVNTEAFF.

Ten or more counts support this clonotype. The chain employs TRBV20-1 and TRBJ2-1; a possible D gene is TRBD1 (5 bases). Germline V lookup: CDR1 DFQATT, CDR2 SNEGSKA (reference sequence). The V end was cut by 6 bases, the J end by 2 bases, with 11 bases between. CDR3 size: 13 residues. The CDR3 protein is CSAKEQAYNEQFF. CDR3 DNA: TGCAGTGCCAAAGAACAGGCCTACAATGAGCAGTTCTTC.

The chain links TRBV28 to TRBJ2-7; TRBD1 agrees at 9 bases. In germline, CDR1 is MDHEN, CDR2 SYDVKM. The length of the CDR3 is 14 residues. V trimming: 2 bases; J trimming: 4 bases; junction bases outside the gene matches: 3. This CDR3 reads CASSLTGQGYEQYF. The CDR3 DNA follows: TGTGCCAGCAGTTTAACGGGACAGGGTTACGAGCAGTACTTC.

This chain connects TRBV20-1 to TRBJ1-2, with unresolved D. This CDR3 spans 12 amino acids. The germline V gene has CDR1 DFQATT and CDR2 SNEGSKA (reference sequence). V gave up 4 bases and J gave up 7 bases, with 13 bases separating them. The CDR3 loop is CSATTLGVGYTF. In DNA, the CDR3 is TGCAGTGCTACCACACTTGGGGTTGGCTACACCTTC.

J is TRBJ2-3 and V is TRBV29-1; weak D call: TRBD2 (6 bases). CDR1 is SQVTM, CDR2 ANQGSEA, per germline. The CDR3 consists of 13 residues. The V gene lost 3 bases and the J gene lost 3 bases, with 10 bases spanning the gap. CDR3 sequence reads: CSVDKGGTDTQYF. CDR3 nucleotide sequence: TGCAGCGTTGATAAGGGAGGTACAGATACGCAGTATTTT.

The chain links TRBV7-9 to TRBJ2-5; 9 positions match TRBD2. Looked up from germline, CDR1 is SEHNR and CDR2 is FQNEAQ (reference sequence). The CDR3 spans 16 residues. The V segment lost 5 bases and the J segment 1 base; nucleotides outside the gene matches: 8. CDR3 residues: CASSPIAGDRQETQYF. DNA for the CDR3: TGTGCCAGCAGCCCGATAGCGGGGGACCGCCAAGAGACCCAGTACTTC.

The J gene is TRBJ2-1, the V gene TRBV4-3; 7 bases match TRBD2. The germline V gene has CDR1 LGHNA and CDR2 YSLEER. The CDR3 spans 17 residues. J was trimmed by 3 bases and V by 0 bases; bases with no gene match: 8. The CDR3 is CASSQDGGLGVYNEQFF. DNA of the CDR3: TGCGCCAGCAGCCAAGATGGAGGACTAGGTGTCTACAATGAGCAGTTCTTC.

This clonotype came up a few times. The chain links TRBV29-1 to TRBJ2-7; D tentatively fits TRBD1 or TRBD2 (7 bases each). Germline CDR1 is SQVTM and CDR2 is ANQGSEA. The ends were cut back, 7 bases at V and 5 bases at J, with 18 bases in the middle. This CDR3 has 13 amino acids. The CDR3 DNA sequence: TGCAGCGCCACGACAGGGAGGGGCAACGAGCAGTACTTC. It specifies CSATTGRGNEQYF.

The V and J genes are TRBV7-2 and TRBJ1-5; D gene ambiguous. Germline CDR1 and CDR2: SGHTA and FQGNSA. Trimming removed 3 bases from V and 0 bases from J, with 9 bases in between. The CDR3 has 15 residues. This CDR3 is CASSFRGYSNQPQHF. CDR3 sequence (DNA): TGTGCCAGCAGCTTCCGAGGCTATAGCAATCAGCCCCAGCATTTT.

This clonotype appeared once. The gene calls are TRBV6-1 and TRBJ1-3; maybe TRBD1 (5 bases). The germline V gene encodes CDR1 MNHNS and CDR2 SASEGT. The germline V and J ends were trimmed by 7 bases and 0 bases, with 16 bases remaining between them. The CDR3 loop spans 16 amino acids. Here the CDR3 reads CASTISGRASGNTIYF. The CDR3 DNA reads as TGTGCCAGCACGATTTCGGGCAGGGCCTCTGGAAACACCATATATTTT.

This clonotype was counted only a few times. The chain employs TRBV6-1 and TRBJ1-6; D possibly corresponds to TRBD1 (5 bases). V lost 6 bases to trimming and J lost 3 bases, with 15 bases between them. CDR3 length equals 16 residues. The germline V gene encodes CDR1 MNHNS and CDR2 SASEGT. CDR3 sequence: CASRGTVSFYNSPLHF. CDR3 nucleotide sequence: TGTGCCAGCAGAGGGACGGTGAGCTTCTATAATTCACCCCTCCACTTT.

This clonotype has a single count. The J gene is TRBJ2-5, the V gene TRBV20-1; TRBD1 or TRBD2 may be the D gene (7 bases each). V lost 3 bases to trimming and J lost 4 bases, with 15 bases between them. The CDR3 length is 14 residues. Germline-derived CDR1 and CDR2 are DFQATT and SNEGSKA (reference sequence). The CDR3 DNA reads as TGCAGTGCTAGCCCTCGCAGGGGGGGAGAGACCCAGTACTTC. Translating it yields CSASPRRGGETQYF.

This clonotype was detected a few times. The V gene is TRBV3-1, the J gene TRBJ1-5; 10 bases align to TRBD1. The V gene end was trimmed by 0 bases and the J gene end by 4 bases; junction bases not matched to a gene: 6. The CDR3 totals 17 residues. In germline, CDR1 is LGHDT, CDR2 YNNKEL (reference sequence). The CDR3 DNA reads as TGTGCCAGCAGCCAAGAGACACCGGGACAGGGGAATCAGCCCCAGCATTTT. Protein sequence: CASSQETPGQGNQPQHF.

This clonotype was observed a handful of times. The chain joins TRBV7-2 to TRBJ1-1; D gene uncertain. Germline V gene sequence: CDR1 SGHTA, CDR2 FQGNSA. V lost 4 bases and J 4 bases, leaving 13 bases between the germline ends. This CDR3 has 14 residues. In nucleotides, the CDR3 is TGTGCCAGCAGCTCTGGAGGGATCGGCACTGAAGCTTTCTTT. Translation gives CASSSGGIGTEAFF. Using reference TRBV7-2 and TRBJ1-1 for the parts outside the CDR3, the full variable domain is GAGVSQSPSNKVTEKGKDVELRCDPISGHTALYWYRQSLGQGLEFLIYFQGNSAPDKSGLPSDRFSAERTGGSVSTLTIQRTQQEDSAVYLCASSSGGIGTEAFFGQGTRLTVV.

The gene calls are TRBV19 and TRBJ1-1, with 9 bases lining up with TRBD1. The CDR3 sequence is 15 residues long. The germline V gene has CDR1 LNHDA and CDR2 SQIVND (reference sequence). The junction had 8 bases not matched to a gene; V was cut back by 4 bases and J by 5 bases. Here the CDR3 DNA reads TGTGCCAGTAGTACCGGACAGGGGAGAGGAACTGAAGCTTTCTTT. Its protein is CASSTGQGRGTEAFF. Full variable domain (remainder filled in from reference TRBV19 and TRBJ1-1): DGGITQSPKYLFRKEGQNVTLSCEQNLNHDAMYWYRQDPGQGLRLIYYSQIVNDFQKGDIAEGYSVSREKKESFPLTVTSAQKNPTAFYLCASSTGQGRGTEAFFGQGTRLTVV.

V usage is TRBV11-2 and J usage is TRBJ2-5, with TRBD2 identical over 10 bases. The CDR3 is 19 residues long. CDR1 is SGHAT and CDR2 is FQNNGV in the germline V gene. The trim removed 4 bases at V and 3 bases at J, leaving 17 bases unmatched. CDR3 residues: CASSSKRLAGVSAKETQYF. For the CDR3, the DNA is TGTGCCAGCAGCTCCAAGAGGCTAGCGGGGGTCTCCGCAAAAGAGACCCAGTACTTC.

This rearrangement joins TRBV29-1 to TRBJ1-1; 7 bases are shared with TRBD1. The germline V gene encodes CDR1 SQVTM and CDR2 ANQGSEA. V shed 1 base, J shed 1 base, and the junction held 6 bases outside the gene matches. The CDR3 totals 15 residues. The CDR3 loop reads CSVEGFAGGNTEAFF. The CDR3 bases are TGCAGCGTTGAAGGGTTCGCAGGGGGGAACACTGAAGCTTTCTTT.

This sequence joins TRBV28 and TRBJ1-5, with a weak D call TRBD1 (5 bases). V lost 10 bases to trimming and J lost 4 bases, with 14 bases between them. The CDR3 is 13 residues long. From germline, CDR1 is MDHEN and CDR2 SYDVKM. The CDR3 reads CANRKGPNQPQHF. CDR3 nucleotide sequence: TGTGCCAACCGTAAGGGGCCAAATCAGCCCCAGCATTTT.

V and J are TRBV28 and TRBJ2-3; perhaps TRBD2 as D (5 bases). V lost 1 base, J lost 8 bases, and 7 bases lay in between. Germline CDR1 is MDHEN and CDR2 is SYDVKM. The length of the CDR3 is 12 residues. For the CDR3, the DNA is TGTGCCAGCAGTTTATCCGGGGTTACGCAGTATTTT. As protein: CASSLSGVTQYF. Filled out from reference TRBV28 and TRBJ2-3, the complete variable domain reads DVKVTQSSRYLVKRTGEKVFLECVQDMDHENMFWYRQDPGLGLRLIYFSYDVKMKEKGDIPEGYSVSREKKERFSLILESASTNQTSMYLCASSLSGVTQYFGPGTRLTVL.

The gene calls are TRBV5-1 and TRBJ1-2; TRBD1 matches at 9 bases. In germline, CDR1 is SGHRS, CDR2 YFSETQ. With V trimmed by 4 bases and J by 6 bases, 13 bases remained unmatched. CDR3 length: 16 residues. The CDR3 loop is CASSPGQGHRRDGYTF. The CDR3 nucleotides are TGCGCCAGCAGCCCTGGACAGGGGCACAGAAGGGATGGCTACACCTTC.